This paragraph reports one T cell receptor beta chain. Its recognized antigen is unknown. Per-base qualities were not stored, and no clone one base away is much larger. Participants in the prospective study were aged about 18 to 89 years, lived in 24 United States geographic areas, and enrolled through a virtual design. Cohort assignment in the prospective study relied on participant-reported clinical history from a screening survey and a study questionnaire. A participant counted as exposed if, within 2 weeks of entering the study, that participant had been in contact with someone who had a PCR-confirmed or clinician-diagnosed COVID-19 case. In the prospective study, whole blood, serum and a nasopharyngeal or oropharyngeal swab were collected from each participant by mobile phlebotomists. Prospective study participants could optionally give additional blood draws and questionnaires over an approximately 2-month period. Before DNA extraction, blood samples from the prospective study were shipped at room temperature or frozen.

The sample originates from a study of blood T cell repertoires in COVID-19 (dated by TCRdb to about 2020). Context from the whole study: The collaborator samples originated in the United States, Italy and Spain and spanned the acute and convalescent phases of COVID-19. The prospective study material was composed of cDNA or gDNA derived from T cells, B-cell-depleted T cells, or PBMCs. The dataset comprised deeply sampled blood TCRbeta repertoires from subjects exposed to, actively infected with, or recovered from COVID-19. A freely available public database, intended as a resource for researchers studying the immune response to SARS-CoV-2, is where the repertoires were released. The samples were drawn from the first 160 participants of the ongoing ImmuneRACE study and from 950 to 1,500 subjects provided by 6 global collaborators. Nearly every sample came with metadata listing a de-identified subject ID, COVID-19 status, age in years and sex. Where HLA class I and class II types were available, the types were taken from metadata supplied by the sample provider, not from assay-based typing. Summary of the overall study and its limitations: How much clinical and demographic metadata was included differed by source and by participant, and the metadata was provided uncurated.

Trimming takes 4 bases off V and 4 bases off J; junction bases not matched to a gene: 5. The CDR3 runs 14 residues from the cysteine to the phenylalanine. The retained sequence is limited to the CDR3, 42 bases, with the frame set at the first base. Via the germline V gene (reference sequence), CDR1 is SEHNR and CDR2 FQNEAQ. TCRbeta CDR3 regions were amplified from genomic DNA by means of the immunoSEQ Assay, a bias-controlled multiplex PCR. In the authors' own workflow: The number of nucleated cells in each sample was estimated by amplification of reference gene primers within the assay. To quantify the absolute abundance of each unique TCRbeta CDR3 rearrangement, sequence reads were collapsed and filtered. For each sample, productive Simpson clonality was calculated as the square root of Simpson's diversity index over productive rearrangements. TCRdb took this table from immuneACCESS and kept in-frame rearrangements with V and J called. Such tables lack part of the clones; where checked against another copy, unresolved V genes explain under half of the gap, and the rest is unexplained. V and J calls and clone size are copied from that table; D and trimming were computed from the DNA. Across this sample there are around 250,000 clones, with over 80% seen only once. The top ten clones comprise about 3.1% of the sample.

The chain links TRBV7-9 with TRBJ1-2, with TRBD1 matching 8 junction bases. Sequencing was performed on PBMCs or T cells enriched from blood (not recorded which). This TCR was recovered from a woman between 40 and 50 years old who had been exposed to COVID-19. The CDR3 reads CASSSPDRGYGYTF. The nucleotide sequence reads TGTGCCAGCAGCTCCCCCGACAGGGGCTATGGCTACACCTTC.